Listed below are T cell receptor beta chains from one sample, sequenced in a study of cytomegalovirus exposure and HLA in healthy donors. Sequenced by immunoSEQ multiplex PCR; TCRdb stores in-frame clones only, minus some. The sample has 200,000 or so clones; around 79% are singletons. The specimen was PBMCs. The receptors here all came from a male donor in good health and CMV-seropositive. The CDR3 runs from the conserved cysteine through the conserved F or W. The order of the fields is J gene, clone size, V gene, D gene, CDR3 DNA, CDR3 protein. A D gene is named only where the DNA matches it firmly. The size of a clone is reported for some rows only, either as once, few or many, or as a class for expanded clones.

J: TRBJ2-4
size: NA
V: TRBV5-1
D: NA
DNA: TGCGCCAGCAGCCCAGGCGTGGGTGACATTCAGTACTTC
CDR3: CASSPGVGDIQYF

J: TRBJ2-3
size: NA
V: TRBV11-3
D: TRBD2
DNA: TGTGCCAGCAGCCCCAGGACTAGCGGGGGGGCAGGCGCAGATACGCAGTATTTT
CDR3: CASSPRTSGGAGADTQYF

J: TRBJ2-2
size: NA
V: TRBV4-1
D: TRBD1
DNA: TGCGCCAGCAGCCCCCGGGACAGTGGCGGGGAGCTGTTTTTT
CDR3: CASSPRDSGGELFF

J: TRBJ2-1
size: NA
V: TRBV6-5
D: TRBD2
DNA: TGTGCCAGCAGTTACTTACTAGCGGGAGTTCATGAGCAGTTCTTC
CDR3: CASSYLLAGVHEQFF

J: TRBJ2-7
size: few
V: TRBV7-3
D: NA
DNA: TGTGCCAGCAGCCGGGACATAAACGACTACGAGCAGTACTTC
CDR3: CASSRDINDYEQYF

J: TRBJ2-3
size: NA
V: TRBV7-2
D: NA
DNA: TGTGCCAGCAGCCACACCCTGGATACGCAGTATTTT
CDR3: CASSHTLDTQYF

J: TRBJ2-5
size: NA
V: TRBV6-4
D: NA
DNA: TGTGCCAGCAGTGTAACAGGGTCTTCGGAGACCCAGTACTTC
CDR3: CASSVTGSSETQYF

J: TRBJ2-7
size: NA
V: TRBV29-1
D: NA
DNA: TGCAGCGTTGATACGGGGAGGTCCTACGAGCAGTACTTC
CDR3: CSVDTGRSYEQYF

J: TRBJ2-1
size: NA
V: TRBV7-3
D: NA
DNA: TGTGCCAGCAGCCCCCTACCCGGGGACAATGAGCAGTTCTTC
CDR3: CASSPLPGDNEQFF

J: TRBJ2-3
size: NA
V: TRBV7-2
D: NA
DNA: TGTGCCAGCAGCACCAGGGACAGGGGTGGACTAGCGTTCACAGGTACGCAGTATTTT
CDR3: CASSTRDRGGLAFTGTQYF

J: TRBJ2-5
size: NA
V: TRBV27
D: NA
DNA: TGTGCCAGCAGTTTATCCCGACAGGCGGCGCCGTACTTC
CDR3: CASSLSRQAAPYF

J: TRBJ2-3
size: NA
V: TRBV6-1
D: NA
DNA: TGTGCCAGCATGTTGGGGACTAGCACAGATACGCAGTATTTT
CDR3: CASMLGTSTDTQYF

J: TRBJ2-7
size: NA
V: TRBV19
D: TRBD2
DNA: TGTGCCAGTAGTACCCAGGGACGGGGGGAAGAGCAGTACTTC
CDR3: CASSTQGRGEEQYF

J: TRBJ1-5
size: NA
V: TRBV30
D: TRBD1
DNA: TGTGCCTGGAGTGACGGACAGGGTACTCAGCCCCAGCATTTT
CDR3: CAWSDGQGTQPQHF

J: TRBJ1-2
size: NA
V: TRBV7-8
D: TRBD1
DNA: TGTGCCAGCAGCTTAGATTCCGGGACAGGTGGTGGCTACACCTTC
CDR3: CASSLDSGTGGGYTF

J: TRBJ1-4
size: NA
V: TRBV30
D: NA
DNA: TGTGCCTGGAGTGTCGGGGGGAATGAAAAACTGTTTTTT
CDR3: CAWSVGGNEKLFF

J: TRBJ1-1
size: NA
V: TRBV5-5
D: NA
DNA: TGTGCCAGCAGCTTGAGGGGAAACCCGTCGGGCACTGAAGCTTTCTTT
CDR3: CASSLRGNPSGTEAFF

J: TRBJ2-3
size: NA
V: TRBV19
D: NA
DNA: TGTGCCAGTAGTGTTTCGGGTGGGAGAGCAGATACGCAGTATTTT
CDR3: CASSVSGGRADTQYF

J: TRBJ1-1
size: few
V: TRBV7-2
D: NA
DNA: TGTGCCAGCAGCTACCCAGGGGTAGGCACTGAAGCTTTCTTT
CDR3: CASSYPGVGTEAFF

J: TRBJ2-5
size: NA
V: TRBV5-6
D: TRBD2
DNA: TGTGCCACCACGTACCGAGCGGGGAGAGAGACCCAGTACTTC
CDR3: CATTYRAGRETQYF